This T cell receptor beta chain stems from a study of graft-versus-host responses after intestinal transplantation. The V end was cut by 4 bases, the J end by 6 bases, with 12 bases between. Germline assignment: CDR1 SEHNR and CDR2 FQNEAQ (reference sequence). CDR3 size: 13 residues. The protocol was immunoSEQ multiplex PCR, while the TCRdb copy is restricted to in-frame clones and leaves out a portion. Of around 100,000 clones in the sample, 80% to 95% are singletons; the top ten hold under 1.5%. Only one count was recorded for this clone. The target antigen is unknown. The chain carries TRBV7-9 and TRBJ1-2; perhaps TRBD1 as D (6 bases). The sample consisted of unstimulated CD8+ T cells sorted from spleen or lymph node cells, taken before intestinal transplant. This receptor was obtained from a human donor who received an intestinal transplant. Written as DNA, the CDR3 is TGTGCCAGCAGCTCCGGACAGTCTAATGGCTACACCTTC. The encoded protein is CASSSGQSNGYTF.